A single sample is the source of the 25 T cell receptor beta chains below, sequenced in a study of blood T cell repertoires in COVID-19. The repertoire was sequenced with immunoSEQ multiplex PCR; TCRdb's copy has only in-frame clones and lacks some. The repertoire consists of tens of thousands of clones, with 90% occurring once and the leading ten covering about 1.5%. The specimen sequenced was peripheral blood. These receptors were taken from a man in his sixties with acute or convalescent COVID-19.

V usage is TRBV18 and J usage is TRBJ2-7; 7 bases are shared with TRBD1. The CDR3 has 14 residues. Per germline, CDR1 KGHSH and CDR2 LQKENI. The ends lost 6 bases at V and 2 bases at J; junction bases unmatched: 7. CDR3 sequence (DNA): TGTGCCAGCTCCTTCGGGGACAGTACCTACGAGCAGTACTTC. Residues: CASSFGDSTYEQYF.

The chain employs TRBV6-5 and TRBJ2-2; D may be TRBD2 (6 bases). Trimming removed 6 bases at V and 6 bases at J, with 8 bases between. CDR3 length equals 12 residues. Germline V gene data show CDR1 as MNHEY and CDR2 as SVGAGI. The CDR3 loop is CASSPGAGELFF. The CDR3 DNA reads as TGTGCCAGCAGCCCGGGAGCCGGGGAGCTGTTTTTT.

The rearrangement joins TRBV9 to TRBJ1-1, with TRBD1 as a possible D gene (6 bases). Germline V lookup: CDR1 SGDLS, CDR2 YYNGEE. The CDR3 sequence is 14 residues long. V was clipped by 4 bases and J by 0 bases, with 10 bases between them. Here the CDR3 DNA reads TGTGCCAGCAGCCGACAGGCGATGAACACTGAAGCTTTCTTT. Its translation is CASSRQAMNTEAFF.

This clone appeared once. This chain joins TRBV12-3 or TRBV12-4 and TRBJ1-5, with TRBD1 matching over 8 bases. The CDR3 sequence is 13 residues long. Trimming removed 3 bases from V and 7 bases from J; junction bases left unmatched: 2. The DNA for the CDR3 is TGTGCCAGCAGTTTCAGGGGGCGGCAGCCCCAGCATTTT. This sequence encodes CASSFRGRQPQHF.

The chain is built from TRBV29-1 and TRBJ1-1; D unresolved. This CDR3 has 11 amino acids. V lost 6 bases to trimming and J lost 0 bases, with 5 bases between them. Germline CDR1 SQVTM, CDR2 ANQGSEA. The CDR3 reads CSVAMNTEAFF. The CDR3 nucleotides read TGCAGCGTAGCTATGAACACTGAAGCTTTCTTT.

The chain is built from TRBV7-3 and TRBJ2-2, with D perhaps matching TRBD1 (5 bases). The germline CDR1 and CDR2 sequences are SGHTA and FQGTGA. The CDR3 consists of 20 residues. Trimming stripped 0 bases from V and 4 bases from J, with 24 bases between. CDR3 sequence (DNA): TGTGCCAGCAGCTTAACATCCCCCGGTTTAGGGGTGTCGGGCACCGGGGAGCTGTTTTTT. This codes for CASSLTSPGLGVSGTGELFF.

This chain uses TRBV2 with TRBJ2-7; D is possibly TRBD2 (5 bases). Germline lookup yields CDR1 SNHLY and CDR2 FYNNEI. The CDR3 length is 13 residues. Deletions cut 4 bases from V and 3 bases from J, with 10 bases between. CDR3 sequence: CASSGSGIYEQYF. CDR3 sequence (DNA): TGTGCCAGCAGTGGGAGCGGAATCTACGAGCAGTACTTC.

This rearrangement joins TRBV5-1 to TRBJ2-2, with TRBD1 identical over 8 bases. CDR3 size: 15 residues. Germline loops: CDR1 SGHRS, CDR2 YFSETQ. Trimming took 4 bases from V and 4 from J; bases not matched to a gene: 6. The CDR3 loop reads CASSSGQGTTGELFF. CDR3 nucleotides: TGCGCCAGCAGCAGCGGACAGGGTACCACCGGGGAGCTGTTTTTT.

The chain has TRBV5-8 and TRBJ1-5; tentatively, D is TRBD1 (5 bases). The ends were cut back, 3 bases at V and 4 bases at J, with 11 bases in the middle. The CDR3 extends over 14 amino acids. The germline CDR1 and CDR2 sequences are SGHTS and YDEGEE. CDR3 bases: TGTGCCAGCAGCTCCTACAGGATAAATCAGCCCCAGCATTTT. Amino acids: CASSSYRINQPQHF.

The rearrangement joins TRBV2 to TRBJ1-2, with D possibly being TRBD1 (6 bases). The CDR3 is made up of 15 amino acids. CDR1 is SNHLY and CDR2 is FYNNEI in the germline V gene. The V end lost 2 bases, the J end lost 4 bases, and 14 bases lay between the germline ends. The CDR3 here is CASSEPKGGSYGYTF. CDR3 nucleotides: TGTGCCAGCAGTGAACCGAAAGGGGGAAGCTATGGCTACACCTTC.

The J gene is TRBJ1-1, the V gene TRBV7-2; TRBD1 matches at 7 bases. With 0 bases clipped from V and 5 bases from J, the junction kept 3 bases outside the gene matches. Germline-derived CDR1 and CDR2 are SGHTA and FQGNSA. There are 14 residues in the CDR3. CDR3 nucleotides: TGTGCCAGCAGCTTAGCAGGGGGCAGAACTGAAGCTTTCTTT. It translates to CASSLAGGRTEAFF. Full variable domain (outside the CDR3, taken from reference TRBV7-2 and TRBJ1-1): GAGVSQSPSNKVTEKGKDVELRCDPISGHTALYWYRQSLGQGLEFLIYFQGNSAPDKSGLPSDRFSAERTGGSVSTLTIQRTQQEDSAVYLCASSLAGGRTEAFFGQGTRLTVV.

This clone has just one count. The chain is built from TRBV5-1 and TRBJ2-5; 8 bases line up with TRBD1. The V gene end was trimmed by 4 bases and the J gene end by 5 bases; junction bases not matched to a gene: 7. The CDR3 extends over 14 amino acids. The germline V gene encodes CDR1 SGHRS and CDR2 YFSETQ. CDR3 protein: CASSLGQGPETQYF. The DNA of the CDR3 is TGCGCCAGCAGCCTCGGACAGGGCCCCGAGACCCAGTACTTC.

The chain carries TRBV7-2 and TRBJ2-5; D is undetermined. Trimming took off 0 bases at V and 5 bases at J, with 4 bases between the two ends. Germline V gene sequence: CDR1 SGHTA, CDR2 FQGNSA. CDR3 length equals 12 residues. CDR3 amino acids: CASSLARETQYF. CDR3 nucleotide sequence: TGTGCCAGCAGCTTAGCTCGGGAGACCCAGTACTTC.

The chain has TRBV7-9 and TRBJ1-6; TRBD1 matches at 7 bases. The CDR3 runs to 12 residues. Germline CDR1 reads SEHNR; CDR2 reads FQNEAQ (reference sequence). V lost 10 bases and J lost 4; bases outside the gene matches: 1. CDR3 in amino acids: CATGQYNSPLHF. The CDR3, as DNA: TGTGCCACGGGACAGTATAATTCACCCCTCCACTTT.

V is TRBV27 and J is TRBJ2-1, with D uncertain. The V and J ends lost 7 bases and 0 bases respectively, with 10 bases between them. This CDR3 region has 14 residues. In germline, CDR1 is MNHEY, CDR2 SMNVEV (reference sequence). The DNA of the CDR3 is TGTGCCAGCAATCCCTTGAGCTCCTACAATGAGCAGTTCTTC. Protein sequence: CASNPLSSYNEQFF.

The chain recombines TRBV10-1 with TRBJ2-3; unclear D gene. The CDR3 totals 12 residues. V lost 8 bases and J lost 1, with 7 bases in between. The germline V gene encodes CDR1 WNHNN and CDR2 SYGVQD (reference sequence). CDR3 in amino acids: CASGGGTDTQYF. The DNA of the CDR3 is TGCGCCAGCGGCGGCGGCACAGATACGCAGTATTTT.

V and J are TRBV4-1 and TRBJ2-1; 8 bases map to TRBD2. The germline V gene has CDR1 MGHRA and CDR2 YSYEKL. V lost 1 base and J lost 4; bases outside the gene matches: 6. The CDR3 consists of 16 residues. CDR3 amino acids: CASSQVGSGVYNEQFF. CDR3 nucleotides: TGCGCCAGCAGCCAAGTTGGTAGCGGGGTATACAATGAGCAGTTCTTC.

V usage is TRBV7-8 and J usage is TRBJ1-6; the match to TRBD1 covers 9 bases. After removal of 3 bases from V and 8 bases from J, the junction contained 14 bases not matched to a gene. Germline CDR1 SGHVS, CDR2 FQNEAQ. CDR3 length equals 18 residues. For the CDR3, the DNA is TGTGCCAGCAGCTTCATTAGGACAGGGGTAGGGATTGATTCACCCCTCCACTTT. Amino acid sequence: CASSFIRTGVGIDSPLHF. The full variable domain, in which reference TRBV7-8 and TRBJ1-6 provide the parts outside the CDR3, is GAGVSQSPRYKVAKRGQDVALRCDPISGHVSLFWYQQALGQGPEFLTYFQNEAQLDKSGLPSDRFFAERPEGSVSTLKIQRTQQEDSAVYLCASSFIRTGVGIDSPLHFGNGTRLTVT.

The genes are TRBV12-5 and TRBJ2-3; 10 nucleotides agree with TRBD2. The V gene end was trimmed by 0 bases and the J gene end by 3 bases; junction bases not matched to a gene: 6. The germline V gene has CDR1 LGHNT and CDR2 FRNRAP. This CDR3 spans 17 amino acids. The CDR3 protein is CASGLVASGRRTDTQYF. In DNA form, the CDR3 reads TGTGCTAGTGGTTTGGTGGCTAGCGGGAGAAGGACAGATACGCAGTATTTT.

V usage is TRBV27 and J usage is TRBJ2-2, with 8 bases lining up with TRBD2. Germline values: CDR1 MNHEY, CDR2 SMNVEV (reference sequence). Germline trimming cut 2 bases from V and 4 bases from J; bases unmatched to any gene: 9. The CDR3 has 17 residues. CDR3 DNA sequence: TGTGCCAGCAGTTTAACCTATAGGGCGGGAGGCACCGGGGAGCTGTTTTTT. Translation: CASSLTYRAGGTGELFF.

This clone has more than one count but fewer than ten. The chain is built from TRBV6-5 and TRBJ2-5, with D maybe TRBD2 (6 bases). V lost 6 bases and J lost 2, with 13 bases in between. CDR3 length equals 14 residues. CDR1 and CDR2 (germline): MNHEY, SVGAGI. DNA of the CDR3: TGTGCCAGCAGGCGGGGTAGAAATCAAGAGACCCAGTACTTC. It specifies CASRRGRNQETQYF.

V gene TRBV5-1 combines with J gene TRBJ1-2, with D possibly TRBD1 on 5 matching bases. Trimming left V 4 bases short and J 1 base short, with 8 bases between. This CDR3 has 13 residues. In germline, CDR1 is SGHRS, CDR2 YFSETQ. As DNA, the CDR3 is TGCGCCAGCAGCGTGGACATTAACTATGGCTACACCTTC. Translation: CASSVDINYGYTF. The full variable domain, in which reference TRBV5-1 and TRBJ1-2 provide the parts outside the CDR3, is KAGVTQTPRYLIKTRGQQVTLSCSPISGHRSVSWYQQTPGQGLQFLFEYFSETQRNKGNFPGRFSGRQFSNSRSEMNVSTLELGDSALYLCASSVDINYGYTFGSGTRLTVV.

This clone has a single count. J is TRBJ2-7 and V is TRBV11-2, with 9 bases aligning to TRBD2. Unmatched junction bases numbered 12, after V lost 3 bases and J lost 0 bases. The length of the CDR3 is 18 residues. The germline V gene encodes CDR1 SGHAT and CDR2 FQNNGV. The CDR3 spells CASSLLPGLASSSYEQYF. DNA of the CDR3: TGTGCCAGCAGCTTGCTCCCGGGACTAGCTTCTTCCTCCTACGAGCAGTACTTC. The complete variable domain, with remaining parts taken from reference TRBV11-2 and TRBJ2-7, reads EAGVAQSPRYKIIEKRQSVAFWCNPISGHATLYWYQQILGQGPKLLIQFQNNGVVDDSQLPKDRFSAERLKGVDSTLKIQPAKLEDSAVYLCASSLLPGLASSSYEQYFGPGTRLTVT.

The chain couples TRBV4-3 to TRBJ1-5; no definite D call. This CDR3 comprises 16 residues. Per germline, CDR1 LGHNA and CDR2 YSLEER. Trimming took off 0 bases at V and 0 bases at J, with 9 bases between the two ends. CDR3 in amino acids: CASSQESGNSNQPQHF. The CDR3 DNA reads TGCGCCAGCAGCCAAGAAAGCGGGAATAGCAATCAGCCCCAGCATTTT.

The CDR3 DNA reads as TGTGCCAGCAGCTCCTCCGCGCCGGGGAGTGAAGCTTTCTTT. Its protein product is CASSSSAPGSEAFF. The chain has TRBV7-9 and TRBJ1-1, with unresolved D. The CDR3 spans 14 residues. Germline assignment: CDR1 SEHNR and CDR2 FQNEAQ (reference sequence). Trimming took 4 bases from V and 7 from J, leaving 16 bases between them. Based on the CDR3 plus reference TRBV7-9 and TRBJ1-1, the full variable domain is DTGVSQNPRHKITKRGQNVTFRCDPISEHNRLYWYRQTLGQGPEFLTYFQNEAQLEKSRLLSDRFSAERPKGSFSTLEIQRTEQGDSAMYLCASSSSAPGSEAFFGQGTRLTVV.